This T cell receptor (beta chain) derives from a study of immune evolution from preneoplasia to lung adenocarcinoma. The overall study: HLA loss of heterozygosity: 6% to 7.5% AIS, about 15% MIA, over 25% ADC, none AAH.

Points from the study as a whole: Normal lung had the highest top T cell clone frequencies. Later-stage lesions seemingly showed higher T cell density and diversity than normal lung.

Generated by immunoSEQ multiplex PCR, the TCRdb table keeps only in-frame clones and is missing some. The sample has 9,000 to 10,000 clones, approximately 90% seen once; the top ten hold just under 3%. As to this clone: Its antigen is currently unknown.

V shed 6 bases and J shed 4 bases, with 15 bases lying between them. The CDR3 loop spans 14 amino acids. CDR1 and CDR2 from the germline V gene are MGHRA and YSYEKL. This clonotype was obtained from a person aged 65 to 85 with invasive lung adenocarcinoma. Some clones in this sample may be carry-over from other donors' samples. The chain employs TRBV4-1 and TRBJ1-1; weak D call: TRBD1 (6 bases). The sample taken for sequencing was FFPE invasive lung adenocarcinoma tissue. The CDR3 DNA reads TGCGCCAGCAGACCCTTAGGGGGGGGCACTGAAGCTTTCTTT. Translation gives CASRPLGGGTEAFF.